The source of this TCR beta chain is a study of cytomegalovirus exposure and HLA in healthy donors. The CDR3 extends over 14 amino acids. V shed 2 bases and J 8 bases; nucleotides not matched to a gene: 6. Looked up from germline, CDR1 is MGHRA and CDR2 is YSYEKL. Study-wide points: Most likely, a cluster of highly shared sequence variants arose as a sequencing artifact. In a later analysis, specific HLA alleles were associated with about 18,000 TCR beta sequences at a 0.05 false discovery rate. Relative to the roughly 690-donor mean, N-insertions were reportedly fewer in an Asian-associated ancestry cluster in a later analysis.

Notes on this clone: Its antigen is not identified.

It was with 60 Vbeta and 13 Jbeta primers that the PCR ran. Method: immunoSEQ multiplex PCR; TCRdb's copy keeps in-frame clones and lacks some. Its table records 100,000 to 150,000 clones. The TCR comes from a man aged 25 to 40 in good health and CMV-seronegative. The chain is built from TRBV4-1 and TRBJ2-1; 7 bases are a match to TRBD2. The specimen was PBMCs. Here the CDR3 DNA reads TGCGCCAGCAGCCAATGGACGGGGAGGGATGAGCAGTTCTTC. Amino acid sequence: CASSQWTGRDEQFF.